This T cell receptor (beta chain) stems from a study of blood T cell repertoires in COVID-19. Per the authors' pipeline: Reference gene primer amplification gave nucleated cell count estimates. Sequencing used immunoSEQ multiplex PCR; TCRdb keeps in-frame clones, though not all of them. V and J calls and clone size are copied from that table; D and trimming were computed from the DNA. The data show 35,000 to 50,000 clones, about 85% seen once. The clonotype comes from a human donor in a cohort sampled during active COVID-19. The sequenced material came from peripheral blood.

CDR3: CASSGMGQGYQPQHF. CDR3 coding DNA: TGTGCCAGCTCAGGAATGGGACAGGGGTACCAGCCCCAGCATTTT. The genes are TRBV18 and TRBJ1-5; 10 nucleotides match TRBD1. The CDR3 runs to 15 residues. CDR1 and CDR2 (germline): KGHSH, LQKENI. J gave up 7 bases and V 5 bases, and 8 bases lay outside the gene matches.